This T cell receptor (beta chain) was recovered during a study of control samples from healthy donors and cancer patients. Data came from immunoSEQ multiplex PCR; TCRdb stores just in-frame clones and leaves some out. The sample lists 95,000 to 150,000 clones, roughly 87% occurring once. This clone has at least ten counts. This specimen includes other DNA sequences encoding the same CDR3. This receptor was obtained from a man aged 18 to 30 in good health. Sequencing was performed on blood.

The CDR3 bases are TGTGCCAGCAGCGGGGGACAGGGCCGGGAAAACGAGCAGTACTTC. Protein sequence: CASSGGQGRENEQYF. This chain uses TRBV7-6 with TRBJ2-7; 9 bases are shared with TRBD1. Trimming cost V 5 bases and J 5 bases; bases outside gene matches: 10. The CDR3 has 15 amino acids. From germline, CDR1 is SGHVS and CDR2 FNYEAQ.